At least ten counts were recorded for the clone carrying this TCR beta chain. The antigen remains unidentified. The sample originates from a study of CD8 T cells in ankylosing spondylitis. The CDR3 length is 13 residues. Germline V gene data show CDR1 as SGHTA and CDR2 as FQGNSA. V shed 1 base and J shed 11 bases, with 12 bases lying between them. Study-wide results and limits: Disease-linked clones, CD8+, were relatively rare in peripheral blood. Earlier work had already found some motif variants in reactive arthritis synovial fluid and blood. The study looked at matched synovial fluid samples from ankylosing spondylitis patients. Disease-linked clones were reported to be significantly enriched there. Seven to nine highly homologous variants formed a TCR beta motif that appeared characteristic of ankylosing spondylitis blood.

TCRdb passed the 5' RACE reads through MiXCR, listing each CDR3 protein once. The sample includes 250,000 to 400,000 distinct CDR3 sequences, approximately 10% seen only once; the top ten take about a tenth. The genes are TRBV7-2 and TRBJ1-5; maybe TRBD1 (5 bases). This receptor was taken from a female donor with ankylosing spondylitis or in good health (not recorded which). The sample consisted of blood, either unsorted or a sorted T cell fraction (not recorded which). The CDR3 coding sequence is TGTGCCAGCAGCTTAGTAGGGGTAAGAGCCCAGCATTTT. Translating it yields CASSLVGVRAQHF.